This T cell receptor beta chain stems from a study of cytomegalovirus exposure and HLA in healthy donors. At the level of the study: In a previous analysis, approximately 110 million unique TCR beta sequences were found from about 190 million T cells. Points from the study as a whole: V- and J-gene trimming of TCR beta was linked (in a later analysis) to a missense DCLRE1C variant. The classifier was said to identify cytomegalovirus status with high specificity and sensitivity.

The CDR3 covers 14 residues. Per the germline V gene, CDR1 is SGHTA and CDR2 is FQGNSA. V was cut by 2 bases and J by 8 bases, with 13 bases left in between. The PCR contained 60 Vbeta and 13 Jbeta primers. Assay: immunoSEQ multiplex PCR; the TCRdb copy retains only in-frame clones and omits some. The repertoire has approximately 160,000 clones, 75% to 90% of them found once; the top ten carry roughly 2%. As to this clone: No antigen is known for it.

The receptor was isolated from a human donor in good health. The source material was PBMCs. V usage is TRBV7-2 and J usage is TRBJ2-1; perhaps TRBD2 as D (6 bases). The CDR3 here is CASSLLAAWDEQFF. CDR3 coding DNA: TGTGCCAGCAGCTTATTAGCGGCTTGGGATGAGCAGTTCTTC.